The entry below describes one T cell receptor (beta chain). As yet, its antigen is unknown. This entry belongs to a study of cytomegalovirus exposure and HLA in healthy donors. For the study at large: An earlier analysis found roughly 100 million unique TCR beta sequences from 200 million or so T cells. HLA-typed donors contributed 80 million to 85 million unique TCRs, which were held in an early data release. Study-wide findings and caveats: Investigators reported over 150 TCR beta chains as tied to cytomegalovirus.

Primers included in the PCR were 60 Vbeta and 13 Jbeta primers. Clones were sequenced by immunoSEQ multiplex PCR, and TCRdb holds only the in-frame ones, with some missing. This sample has over 150,000 clones, with about four fifths found just once. The CDR3 loop spans 13 amino acids. In germline, CDR1 is SGHDN, CDR2 FVKESK. V lost 1 base to trimming and J lost 7 bases, with 11 bases between them. Sequencing was done on a sample of PBMCs. The chain links TRBV14 to TRBJ2-7; D call uncertain. The receptor comes from a woman aged 45-65 years in good health and CMV-seropositive. CDR3 coding DNA: TGTGCCAGCAGCCAAGCGCGGCATATGGAGCAGTACTTC. This encodes CASSQARHMEQYF. The full variable domain, with the rest looked up from reference TRBV14 and TRBJ2-7, is EAGVTQFPSHSVIEKGQTVTLRCDPISGHDNLYWYRRVMGKEIKFLLHFVKESKQDESGMPNNRFLAERTGGTYSTLKVQPAELEDSGVYFCASSQARHMEQYFGPGTRLTVT.